The next 3 T cell receptor beta chains were all read from a single sample in a study of Ad26.COV2.S vaccination and SARS-CoV-2 variants. Treatment reported: approximately 18 received Ad26.COV2.S at low or high dose, single or two shots; 5 received placebo; per-sample allocation not given. All samples were drawn on day 63, counting from the first vaccine or placebo injection. Here immunoSEQ multiplex PCR was the method, and the copy in TCRdb shows in-frame clones only, minus some. The sample shows approximately 480,000 clones, about 83% of them seen only once. The specimen was peripheral blood, collected in a trial of Ad26.COV2.S vaccine versus placebo. The receptors derive from a person between 18 and 60 years old who received the Ad26.COV2.S COVID-19 vaccine or a placebo.

This clone has just a few counts. The chain carries TRBV12-5 and TRBJ2-7, with D possibly being TRBD2 (6 bases). The CDR3 spans 13 residues. CDR1 and CDR2 (germline): LGHNT, FRNRAP. With 2 bases removed from V and 6 bases from J, the gap between germline ends came to 11 bases. CDR3 bases: TGTGCTAGTGGTTTGTTGGTGGGAGGCGAGCAGTACTTC. It translates to CASGLLVGGEQYF.

The chain combines TRBV7-9 with TRBJ2-4; the D is unclear. CDR3 length: 14 residues. Germline values: CDR1 SEHNR, CDR2 FQNEAQ (reference sequence). Trimming took 4 bases from V and 6 from J, leaving 13 bases between them. The DNA for the CDR3 is TGTGCCAGCAGCTCCTCCCCACCAGCAAACATTCAGTACTTC. Residues: CASSSSPPANIQYF.

V and J are TRBV27 and TRBJ2-1; TRBD2 is a possible D gene (5 bases). This CDR3 is 15 amino acids long. CDR1 MNHEY and CDR2 SMNVEV come from the germline V gene (reference sequence). V lost 3 bases and J 6 bases, leaving 15 bases between the germline ends. CDR3 in DNA: TGTGCCAGCAGTTTCCTTTCTAGCTTTAGCAATGAGCAGTTCTTC. It translates to CASSFLSSFSNEQFF.